The 16 T cell receptor beta chains given below trace back to one sample, sequenced in a study of technical replicates of blood from a few donors (dated by TCRdb to 2016 to 2017). Libraries were built with the immunoSEQ multiplex PCR assay. Here the immuneACCESS table is served through TCRdb, limited to in-frame sequences with V and J called. Missing clones are a known gap in these copies; in checked studies unresolved V genes cover under half, and the rest lacks a known reason. This sample is represented by about 66,000 clones; more than 75% of them were singletons. The leading ten clones occupy approximately 4.4% of the sample. The specimen sequenced was PBMCs. These receptors all come from a human donor in good health. Some clones in this sample may be carry-over from other donors' samples.

The chain uses TRBV29-1 and TRBJ2-1; 11 positions match TRBD2. Looked up from germline, CDR1 is SQVTM and CDR2 is ANQGSEA. V shed 7 bases and J 9 bases; nucleotides not matched to a gene: 11. This CDR3 region has 14 residues. CDR3 in amino acids: CSAGLAGGPVEQFF. The CDR3 DNA is TGCAGCGCCGGATTAGCGGGAGGGCCGGTTGAGCAGTTCTTC.

The chain combines TRBV5-1 with TRBJ2-5; 9 bases fit TRBD2. The trim removed 4 bases at V and 7 bases at J, leaving 8 bases unmatched. The CDR3 contains 14 residues. The germline gives CDR1 SGHRS, CDR2 YFSETQ. CDR3 coding DNA: TGCGCCAGCAGCCTCTCTAGCGGGGAGGGGACCCAGTACTTC. Translation gives CASSLSSGEGTQYF.

J is TRBJ1-5 and V is TRBV6-6; D is possibly TRBD1 (5 bases). Germline lookup yields CDR1 MNHNY and CDR2 SVGAGI (reference sequence). Trimming removed 7 bases at V and 0 bases at J, with 13 bases between. CDR3 size: 15 residues. CDR3 region: CASIPAGNSNQPQHF. The CDR3 coding sequence is TGTGCCAGCATCCCGGCAGGGAATAGCAATCAGCCCCAGCATTTT.

The chain couples TRBV19 to TRBJ1-2; tentatively, D is TRBD1 (5 bases). The CDR3 consists of 16 residues. Germline loops: CDR1 LNHDA, CDR2 SQIVND (reference sequence). V lost 8 bases and J lost 8, with 27 bases in between. CDR3 coding DNA: TGTGCCAGTGGAGGGGTCGGGGTCCGCGCAGGAGCAGGCTACACCTTC. Protein product: CASGGVGVRAGAGYTF.

The CDR3 nucleotides are TGTGCCAGCAGCTTAGATAGGTTTCTAGCGGGAGCGCGGAATGAGCAGTTCTTC. Amino acid sequence: CASSLDRFLAGARNEQFF. The chain employs TRBV11-2 and TRBJ2-1, with 10 bases identical to TRBD2. This CDR3 has 18 amino acids. The germline CDR1 and CDR2 sequences are SGHAT and FQNNGV. Trimming took 0 bases from V and 7 from J; bases not matched to a gene: 12.

This chain's CDR3 is CASSAGLAGLYEQYF. In nucleotides, the CDR3 is TGTGCCAGCAGTGCAGGACTAGCGGGGCTCTACGAGCAGTACTTC. The genes are TRBV2 and TRBJ2-7; 12 bases agree with TRBD2. Germline V gene sequence: CDR1 SNHLY, CDR2 FYNNEI. With V trimmed by 4 bases and J by 3 bases, 4 bases remained unmatched. The CDR3 extends over 15 amino acids.

This chain links TRBV4-1 with TRBJ2-6; D not certain. This CDR3 is 17 amino acids long. Germline CDR1 reads MGHRA; CDR2 reads YSYEKL. V shed 3 bases and J shed 4 bases, with 16 bases lying between them. The CDR3 spells CASSQLPSGGGANVLTF. In DNA, the CDR3 is TGCGCCAGCAGCCAGCTCCCTTCGGGTGGCGGGGCCAACGTCCTGACTTTC.

The chain couples TRBV11-3 to TRBJ1-1; the D gene is possibly TRBD1 (6 bases). The ends were cut back, 3 bases at V and 3 bases at J, with 8 bases in the middle. The germline gives CDR1 SGHNT, CDR2 YENEEA. This CDR3 has 13 residues. CDR3 DNA sequence: TGTGCCAGCAGCTTGGACAGAGACACTGAAGCTTTCTTT. This codes for CASSLDRDTEAFF.

The J gene is TRBJ1-1, the V gene TRBV7-8; D unresolved. This CDR3 has 12 amino acids. V was pared by 1 base and J by 7 bases, with 7 bases between. Germline lookup yields CDR1 SGHVS and CDR2 FQNEAQ. The CDR3 DNA is TGTGCCAGCAGCTTAGTGTCCGGTGAAGCTTTCTTT. As protein: CASSLVSGEAFF.

V and J are TRBV9 and TRBJ2-7; possibly TRBD1 for D (5 bases). The CDR3 is 15 residues long. The V gene lost 7 bases and the J gene lost 0 bases, with 17 bases spanning the gap. From germline, CDR1 is SGDLS and CDR2 YYNGEE. CDR3 DNA: TGTGCCAGCGGCCCCGGGCAGGGCTTCTCCTACGAGCAGTACTTC. Protein sequence: CASGPGQGFSYEQYF.

The chain combines TRBV4-1 with TRBJ2-1, with 9 bases fitting TRBD2. Losses at the gene ends were 3 bases for V and 6 bases for J; bases not matched to a gene: 9. From germline, CDR1 is MGHRA and CDR2 YSYEKL. There are 16 residues in the CDR3. The CDR3 bases are TGCGCCAGCAGCCACACACCGGGACTAGCAGTCAATGAGCAGTTCTTC. It yields the protein CASSHTPGLAVNEQFF.

This sequence joins TRBV30 and TRBJ1-1; D possibly corresponds to TRBD1 (6 bases). The CDR3 has 16 amino acids. Germline V CDR1 and CDR2: GTSNPN, SVGIG (reference sequence). The ends were cut back, 5 bases at V and 4 bases at J, with 23 bases in the middle. CDR3 sequence (DNA): TGTGCCTGGGAACGGGGGGGCTCTGGTTGGGGCACTGAAGCTTTCTTT. Translation gives CAWERGGSGWGTEAFF.

The V call is TRBV4-1, the J call TRBJ1-1; tentatively, D is TRBD1 (6 bases). Per germline, CDR1 MGHRA and CDR2 YSYEKL. CDR3 length: 14 residues. The V gene lost 11 bases and the J gene lost 0 bases, with 16 bases spanning the gap. CDR3 loop: CAARDRRMNTEAFF. For the CDR3, the DNA is TGCGCCGCAAGAGACAGGCGGATGAACACTGAAGCTTTCTTT.

V and J are TRBV6-6 and TRBJ2-1, with 7 bases fitting TRBD2. The CDR3 is 12 residues long. V lost 6 bases, J lost 10 bases, and 6 bases stayed unmatched. Germline assignment: CDR1 MNHNY and CDR2 SVGAGI (reference sequence). CDR3 DNA: TGTGCCAGCAGAACTCTAGCGGAGGAGCAGTTCTTC. It yields the protein CASRTLAEEQFF.

The chain couples TRBV7-9 to TRBJ1-4; 7 bases map to TRBD1. Germline-derived CDR1 and CDR2 are SEHNR and FQNEAQ (reference sequence). V lost 5 bases and J lost 3; bases outside the gene matches: 12. This CDR3 spans 17 amino acids. The CDR3 sequence is CASSQGGAGDSNEKLFF. CDR3 bases: TGTGCCAGCAGCCAAGGGGGCGCAGGGGACTCTAATGAAAAACTGTTTTTT.

The rearrangement links TRBV27 to TRBJ2-7, with TRBD2 matching 7 bases. The CDR3 covers 15 residues. CDR1 and CDR2 (germline): MNHEY, SMNVEV (reference sequence). Trimming cost V 11 bases and J 4 bases; bases outside gene matches: 17. The CDR3 bases are TGTGCCGGAGAGACTCAGGCTAGCGGAAATTACGAGCAGTACTTC. Its translation is CAGETQASGNYEQYF.